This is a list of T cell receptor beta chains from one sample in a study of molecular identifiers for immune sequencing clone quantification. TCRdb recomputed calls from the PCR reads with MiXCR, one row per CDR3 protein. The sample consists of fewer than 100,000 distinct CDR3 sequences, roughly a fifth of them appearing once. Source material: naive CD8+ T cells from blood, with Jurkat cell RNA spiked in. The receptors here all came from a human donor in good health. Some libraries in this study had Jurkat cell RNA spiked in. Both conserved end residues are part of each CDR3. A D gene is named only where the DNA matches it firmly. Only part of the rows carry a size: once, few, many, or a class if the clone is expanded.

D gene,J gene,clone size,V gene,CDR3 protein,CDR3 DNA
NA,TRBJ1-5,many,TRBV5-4,CASSKQGDNQPQHF,TGTGCCAGCAGCAAACAGGGCGACAATCAGCCCCAGCATTTT
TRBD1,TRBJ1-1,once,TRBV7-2,CTSSKRGGGLVEAFF,TGTACCAGCAGCAAGCGGGGAGGGGGCCTGGTTGAAGCTTTCTTT
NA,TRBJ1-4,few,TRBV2,CASSYLDEKLFF,TGTGCCAGCAGTTACCTAGATGAAAAACTGTTTTTT
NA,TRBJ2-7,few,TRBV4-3,CASSQDRSFAEPSYEQYF,TGCGCCAGCAGCCAAGATAGGTCGTTTGCAGAGCCCTCCTACGAGCAGTACTTC
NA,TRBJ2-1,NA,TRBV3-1,CASSQDRMGSSHNEQFF,TGTGCCAGCAGCCAAGATAGAATGGGGAGCTCCCACAATGAGCAGTTCTTC
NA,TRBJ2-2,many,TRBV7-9,CASSPGARGNTGELFF,TGTGCCAGCAGCCCCGGGGCTAGGGGTAACACCGGGGAGCTGTTTTTT
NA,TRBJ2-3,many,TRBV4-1,CASSQEKTGKVPDTQYF,TGCGCCAGCAGCCAAGAGAAGACAGGAAAAGTCCCAGATACGCAGTATTTT
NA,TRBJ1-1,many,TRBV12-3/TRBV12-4,CASSFGGWTEAFF,TGTGCCAGCAGCTTTGGGGGTTGGACTGAAGCTTTCTTT
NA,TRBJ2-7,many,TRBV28,CASRARLSYEQYF,TGTGCCAGCAGGGCCCGACTCTCCTACGAGCAGTACTTC
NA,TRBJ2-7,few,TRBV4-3,CASSRFQGGLYEQYF,TGCGCCAGCAGCCGATTCCAAGGAGGGCTCTACGAGCAGTACTTC
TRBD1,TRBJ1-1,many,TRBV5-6,CASSLEGTANTEAFF,TGTGCCAGCAGCTTGGAGGGGACAGCCAACACTGAAGCTTTCTTT
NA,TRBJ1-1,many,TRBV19,CASTPEGGAFTEAFF,TGTGCCAGTACCCCGGAGGGGGGGGCTTTCACTGAAGCTTTCTTT
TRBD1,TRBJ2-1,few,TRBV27,CASSPRGGEQFF,TGTGCCAGCAGTCCACGAGGGGGCGAGCAGTTCTTC
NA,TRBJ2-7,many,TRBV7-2,CASSLGLATYEQYF,TGTGCCAGCAGCTTAGGGCTAGCGACCTACGAGCAGTACTTC
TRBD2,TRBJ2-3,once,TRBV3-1,CASSPGLAGGSTDMQYF,TGTGCCAGCAGCCCAGGACTAGCGGGGGGCAGCACAGATATGCAGTATTTT
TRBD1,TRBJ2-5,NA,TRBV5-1,CASQRTGTYETQYF,TGCGCCAGCCAACGGACAGGGACGTATGAGACCCAGTACTTC
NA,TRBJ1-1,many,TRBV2,CASRMDRNTEAFF,TGTGCCAGCAGGATGGACAGGAACACTGAAGCTTTCTTT
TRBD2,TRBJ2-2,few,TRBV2,CARGTSSSGELFF,TGTGCCAGGGGGACTAGCTCGTCCGGGGAGCTGTTTTTT
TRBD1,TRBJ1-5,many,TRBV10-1,CASSEGDRVQVKSSQPQHF,TGCGCCAGCAGTGAGGGGGACAGGGTTCAAGTGAAATCAAGTCAGCCCCAGCATTTT
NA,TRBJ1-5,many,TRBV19,CASSIVSSSNQPQHF,TGTGCCAGTAGTATAGTGTCCTCTAGCAATCAGCCCCAGCATTTT
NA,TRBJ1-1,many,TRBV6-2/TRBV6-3,CASSYFVNTEAFF,TGTGCCAGCAGTTACTTCGTGAACACTGAAGCTTTCTTT
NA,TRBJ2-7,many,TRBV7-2,CASSARTDLWYF,TGTGCCAGCAGCGCTCGGACAGACCTTTGGTACTTC
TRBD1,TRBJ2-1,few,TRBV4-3,CASSPGTDPYNEQFF,TGCGCCAGCAGCCCCGGGACAGACCCTTACAATGAGCAGTTCTTC
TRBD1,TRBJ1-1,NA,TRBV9,CASSDVQGAGAFF,TGTGCCAGCAGCGACGTACAGGGGGCAGGGGCTTTCTTT
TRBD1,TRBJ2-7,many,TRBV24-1,CATSDPKTGVAEQYF,TGTGCCACCAGTGACCCCAAGACAGGGGTAGCCGAGCAGTACTTC
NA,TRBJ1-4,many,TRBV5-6,CASSLGSLEKLFF,TGTGCCAGCAGCTTGGGGAGCCTTGAAAAACTGTTTTTT
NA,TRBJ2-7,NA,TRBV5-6,CASSPNPAYGQYF,TGTGCCAGCAGCCCGAACCCGGCCTACGGGCAGTACTTC